This TCR beta chain was recorded in a study of Ad26.COV2.S vaccination and SARS-CoV-2 variants (dated by TCRdb to 2020 to 2023). General notes on the study: Vaccine-arm donors came from COV1001, a multicentre, randomized, double-blind, placebo-controlled phase I-IIa trial of Ad26.COV2.S in healthy adults. A total of 32 samples were included in the TCR-sequenced set, comprising around 19 Ad26.COV2.S vaccine recipients, 5 placebo recipients and 8 SARS-CoV-2 convalescent individuals. Blinding of investigators to trial group allocation was maintained during experiments and outcome assessment. Trial participants were randomized into five groups of five: low-dose or high-dose Ad26.COV2.S given once or twice, or placebo on both occasions. Ad26.COV2.S was given intramuscularly at 5x10^10 or 1x10^11 viral particles, as a single shot or as two shots 56 days apart. TCRbeta repertoire sequencing served as the tool for gauging how specific and how broad the SARS-CoV-2-reactive T cell receptors were following Ad26.COV2.S vaccination.

V is cut back by 4 bases and J by 3 bases, with 8 bases in the junction unmatched. Looking up the germline V gene (reference sequence) yields CDR1 SGHNT and CDR2 YYREEE. Taken from cysteine to phenylalanine, the CDR3 has 15 residues. Just the 45-base CDR3 DNA is kept, in frame starting at base 1. The immunoSEQ Assay was used to sequence TCRbeta CDR3 regions. After extraction, genomic DNA underwent amplification by bias-controlled multiplex PCR, followed by high-throughput sequencing. For the original study's pipeline: To quantify the absolute abundance of every unique TCRbeta CDR3 region, sequences were collapsed and filtered. Usable DNA was measured by amplifying reference genes present in all nucleated cells, and TCRbeta template counts were normalized to that usable DNA to estimate T cell fraction. Repertoire TCRs were annotated as SARS-CoV-2-specific by exact matching of V gene, CDR3 amino acid sequence and J gene to a known reactive TCR set. The reference SARS-CoV-2 TCR set was derived from MIRA and filtered for enrichment in COVID-19-positive ImmuneCODE repertoires, a step that removed public or cross-reactive TCRs. Drawing on the MIRA antigens, annotated TCRs were analysed further at the level of specific ORF or position within ORF. Breadth was defined as annotated unique rearrangements over total unique productive rearrangements; depth was the summed frequency of those rearrangements. Two-sided Wilcoxon rank-sum tests were used to compare TCR breadth between groups. This is the immuneACCESS table as TCRdb keeps it, with only in-frame sequences that have V and J called. A part of the clones is gone; compared with another copy, unresolved V genes explain less than half, and the rest is unexplained. The DNA gave D and trimming, while V, J and clone size come from that table. The sample table records about 380,000 clones; about four fifths of these occur just once. The ten biggest clones cover about 8% of the sample.

Beyond this particular receptor, the publication reports: The study was not powered for comparison of responses between vaccine doses or regimens. Vaccine and placebo recipients had comparable non-spike TCR breadth, which fits with the vaccine containing only spike. The authors noted that the TCR breadth and depth analyses may have underestimated total T cell responses. Substantial breadth of spike-specific CD8+ and CD4+ T cell responses was reported after vaccination. Ad26.COV2.S recipients had higher spike-specific TCR breadth than placebo recipients (P = 0.0014).

In regard to this clone: Its antigen is currently not known. Base qualities are missing; no much larger clone stands one base away.

This specimen's treatment or condition label, per the study, means: around 19 received Ad26.COV2.S at low or high dose, single or two shots; roughly five received placebo; per-sample allocation not given. For vaccine and placebo recipients, the sequenced repertoires came from samples collected on day 63 after the first injection. In Cohort 1b, 20 to 25 adults aged 18-55 years were enrolled at a single site in Boston, USA, between 29 July and 7 August 2020. Ad26.COV2.S was a replication-incompetent adenovirus type 26 vector that expressed a prefusion-stabilized SARS-CoV-2 spike protein derived from the original Wuhan strain.

The source is a person between 18 and 59 years old who received the Ad26.COV2.S COVID-19 vaccine or a placebo. The material was peripheral blood, obtained in a trial of Ad26.COV2.S vaccine versus placebo. The rearrangement combines TRBV5-4 with TRBJ2-7; 9 of the junction bases match TRBD1. In nucleotide form, the sequence is TGTGCCAGCAGCGCACGGACAGGGGCTGACTACGAGCAGTACTTC. This encodes CASSARTGADYEQYF. With the portions outside the CDR3 filled from the reference TRBV5-4 and TRBJ2-7 genes, the complete variable region becomes ETGVTQSPTHLIKTRGQQVTLRCSSQSGHNTVSWYQQALGQGPQFIFQYYREEENGRGNFPPRFSGLQFPNYSSELNVNALELDDSALYLCASSARTGADYEQYFGPGTRLTVT.